The entry below gives a single T cell receptor (beta chain) sequence along with its context. This sample was included in a study of blood T cell repertoires in COVID-19. Here immunoSEQ multiplex PCR was the method, and the copy in TCRdb shows in-frame clones only, minus some. The data contain roughly 150,000 clones, about 82% of them seen just once; the ten biggest clones take up 6.2%. Participants were aged 18 to 89 years, lived in roughly 23 US areas, and enrolled virtually. In Cohort 3, a recovered donor had either two negative PCRs, clearance, or symptom resolution. The clonotype comes from a woman aged 40 to 50 who had recovered from COVID-19. The sequencing sample was made of PBMCs or T cells enriched from blood (not recorded which).

CDR3: CASSWTANYGYTF. The CDR3 DNA reads TGTGCCAGCAGTTGGACAGCTAACTATGGCTACACCTTC. This chain uses TRBV25-1 with TRBJ1-2, with D possibly matching TRBD1 (6 bases). This CDR3 spans 13 amino acids. The germline CDR1 and CDR2 sequences are MGHDK and SYGVNS. Trimming took off 5 bases at V and 0 bases at J, with 7 bases between the two ends.